This T cell receptor (beta chain) was observed in a study of blood T cell repertoires in COVID-19. Study overall: Sample material is recorded as cDNA or gDNA derived from T cells, B-cell-depleted T cells, or PBMCs.

This CDR3 has 14 amino acids. The V and J ends lost 7 bases and 8 bases respectively, with 15 bases between them. The germline CDR1 and CDR2 sequences are ENHRY and SYGVKD. Using immunoSEQ multiplex PCR, the repertoire was profiled, and TCRdb retains in-frame clones only, with some absent. The sample shows about 120,000 clones, 70% to 85% of them seen only once. This TCR was sampled from a woman aged 65 to 85 with acute or convalescent COVID-19. The specimen sequenced was peripheral blood. The chain uses TRBV10-3 and TRBJ1-6; possibly TRBD1 for D (5 bases). In DNA form, the CDR3 reads TGTGCCATCAAGGAGGGACTGACTCATTCACCCCTCCACTTT. It codes for CAIKEGLTHSPLHF.